A few counts support the clone carrying this T cell receptor (beta chain). The antigen is not known. The source of the sample is a study of blood T cells in healthy people across ages. Through a sample-barcoded 5' primer and a J-beta primer mix, a second PCR was run for roughly 7 to 12 cycles. TCRdb itself ran the 5' RACE reads through MiXCR, one entry per CDR3 protein. The sample has 1.8 million or so distinct CDR3 sequences, about 39% seen once; the top ten hold more than 20%. Looked up from germline, CDR1 is DFQATT and CDR2 is SNEGSKA (reference sequence). The CDR3 has 14 residues. The ends were cut back, 6 bases at V and 1 base at J, with 15 bases in the middle. Every participating donor contributed around 9.5 milliliters of peripheral blood through a draw. Study findings and constraints: Strong correlation was found linking TCR beta diversity to naive T cell percentage. Getting older went along with TCR beta diversity per million T cells dropping roughly linearly.

The receptor was derived from a human donor in good health. Input material: blood. The chain links TRBV20-1 to TRBJ1-2, with TRBD1 as a possible D gene (5 bases). The CDR3 bases are TGCAGTGCCAGTACACAGGAGTTTAACTATGGCTACACCTTC. It translates to CSASTQEFNYGYTF.